This T cell receptor beta chain was sequenced during a study of T cell responses to AZD1222 COVID-19 vaccine. Using immunoSEQ multiplex PCR, the repertoire was profiled, and TCRdb retains in-frame clones only, with some absent. Seen here are around 75,000 clones, around 83% observed once, and the top ten hold about 12%. The CDR3 runs to 15 residues. Per the germline V gene, CDR1 is SGHTA and CDR2 is FQGTGA. This clone appeared a single time. One junction end does not reproduce the germline sequence, and a read error may be involved. The material was peripheral blood, obtained on day 0 of AZD1222 vaccination. The receptor was isolated from an adult in good health. The chain recombines TRBV7-3 with TRBJ2-1; D perhaps matches TRBD1 (5 bases). CDR3 nucleotide sequence: TGTGCCAGCAGCATAACAACAGGTCCTTACAATGAGCAGTTCTTC. This encodes CASSITTGPYNEQFF.